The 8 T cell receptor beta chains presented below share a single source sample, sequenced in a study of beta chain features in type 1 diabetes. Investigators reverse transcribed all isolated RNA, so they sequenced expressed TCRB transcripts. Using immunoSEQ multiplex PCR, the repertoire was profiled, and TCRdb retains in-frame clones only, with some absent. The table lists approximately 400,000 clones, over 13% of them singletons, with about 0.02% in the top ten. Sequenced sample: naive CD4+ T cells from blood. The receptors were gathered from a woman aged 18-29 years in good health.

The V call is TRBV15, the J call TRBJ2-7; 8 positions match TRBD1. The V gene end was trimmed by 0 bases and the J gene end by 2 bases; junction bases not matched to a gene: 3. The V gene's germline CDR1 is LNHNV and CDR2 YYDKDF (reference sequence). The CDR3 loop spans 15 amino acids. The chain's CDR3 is CATSRERTGTYEQYF. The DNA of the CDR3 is TGTGCCACCAGCAGAGAGAGGACAGGGACCTACGAGCAGTACTTC.

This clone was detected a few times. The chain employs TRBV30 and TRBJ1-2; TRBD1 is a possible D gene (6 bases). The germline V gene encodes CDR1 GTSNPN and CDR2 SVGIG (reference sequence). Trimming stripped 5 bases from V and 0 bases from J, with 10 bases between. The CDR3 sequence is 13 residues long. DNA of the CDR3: TGTGCCTGGGGGACACTAACTAACTATGGCTACACCTTC. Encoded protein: CAWGTLTNYGYTF. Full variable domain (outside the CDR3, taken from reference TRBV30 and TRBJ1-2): SQTIHQWPATLVQPVGSPLSLECTVEGTSNPNLYWYRQAAGRGLQLLFYSVGIGQISSEVPQNLSASRPQDRQFILSSKKLLLSDSGFYLCAWGTLTNYGYTFGSGTRLTVV.

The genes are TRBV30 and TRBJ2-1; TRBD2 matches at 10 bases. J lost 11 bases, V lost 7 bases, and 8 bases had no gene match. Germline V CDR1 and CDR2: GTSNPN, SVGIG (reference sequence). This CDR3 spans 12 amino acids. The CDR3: CAFSSGRFKQFF. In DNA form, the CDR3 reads TGTGCCTTTTCTAGCGGGAGATTCAAGCAGTTCTTC.

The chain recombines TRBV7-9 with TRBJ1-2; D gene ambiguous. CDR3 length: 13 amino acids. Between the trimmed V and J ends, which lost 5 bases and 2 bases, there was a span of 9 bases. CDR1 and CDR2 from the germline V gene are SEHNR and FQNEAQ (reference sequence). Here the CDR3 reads CASSPSTNYGYTF. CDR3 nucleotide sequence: TGTGCCAGCAGCCCGAGTACGAACTATGGCTACACCTTC.

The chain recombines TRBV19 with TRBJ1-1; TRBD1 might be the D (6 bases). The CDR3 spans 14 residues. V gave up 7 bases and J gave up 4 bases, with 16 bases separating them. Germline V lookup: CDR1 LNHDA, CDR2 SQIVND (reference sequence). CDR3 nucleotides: TGTGCCAGTAAACCGGACAGAGTGGTCACTGAAGCTTTCTTT. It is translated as CASKPDRVVTEAFF.

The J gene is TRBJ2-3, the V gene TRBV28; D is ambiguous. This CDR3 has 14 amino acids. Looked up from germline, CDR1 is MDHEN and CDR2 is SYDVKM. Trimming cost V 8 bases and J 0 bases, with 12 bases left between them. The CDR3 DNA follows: TGTGCCAGCGTGAACGGGTTTAGCACAGATACGCAGTATTTT. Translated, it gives CASVNGFSTDTQYF.

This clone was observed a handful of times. The CDR3 here is CASSVGQGGPYEQYF. The DNA for the CDR3 is TGTGCCAGCAGCGTAGGGCAGGGCGGCCCCTACGAGCAGTACTTC. V usage is TRBV9 and J usage is TRBJ2-7; a weak D match, TRBD1 (5 bases). The CDR3 has 15 amino acids. CDR1 and CDR2 (germline): SGDLS, YYNGEE. V was cut by 0 bases and J by 2 bases, with 12 bases left in between.

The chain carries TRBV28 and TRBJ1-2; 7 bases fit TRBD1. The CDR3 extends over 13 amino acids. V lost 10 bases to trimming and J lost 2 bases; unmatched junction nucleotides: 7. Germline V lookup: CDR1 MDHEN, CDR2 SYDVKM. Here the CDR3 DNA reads TGTGCCACACAGGGGAGTCTCAACTATGGCTACACCTTC. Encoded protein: CATQGSLNYGYTF.